Shown below are 19 T cell receptor beta chains from a single sample sequenced in a study of blood T cell repertoires in COVID-19. Profiled with immunoSEQ multiplex PCR; TCRdb holds only in-frame clones, not every one. Here the sample spans over 150,000 clones, 75% to 90% being singletons. The specimen sequenced was PBMCs or T cells enriched from blood (not recorded which). The receptors shown here come from a young woman who had recovered from COVID-19.

V usage is TRBV19 and J usage is TRBJ1-5, with D maybe TRBD1 (6 bases). V lost 8 bases to trimming and J lost 4 bases, with 18 bases between them. This CDR3 has 15 amino acids. CDR1 and CDR2 (germline): LNHDA, SQIVND (reference sequence). The CDR3 DNA reads TGTGCCAGTGGTTCGGACAGCGCCTTTAATCAGCCCCAGCATTTT. Encoded protein: CASGSDSAFNQPQHF.

The V gene is TRBV5-1, the J gene TRBJ2-7, with 9 nucleotides matching TRBD1. The germline gives CDR1 SGHRS, CDR2 YFSETQ. This CDR3 comprises 16 residues. Trimming took 0 bases from V and 0 from J; bases not matched to a gene: 4. The CDR3 reads CASSLGTGVISYEQYF. The CDR3, as DNA: TGCGCCAGCAGCTTGGGGACAGGGGTAATCTCCTACGAGCAGTACTTC.

The J gene is TRBJ2-1, the V gene TRBV2; a weak D match, TRBD1 (6 bases). Deletions cut 3 bases from V and 2 bases from J, with 11 bases between. Germline V gives CDR1 SNHLY, CDR2 FYNNEI. The CDR3 contains 15 residues. Here the CDR3 DNA reads TGTGCCAGCAGTGATTACAGGGATGCCTACAATGAGCAGTTCTTC. Amino acid sequence: CASSDYRDAYNEQFF.

This clone was seen once. The rearrangement uses TRBV4-1 and TRBJ1-2; D might be TRBD1 (5 bases). Looked up from germline, CDR1 is MGHRA and CDR2 is YSYEKL. This CDR3 spans 15 amino acids. V was trimmed by 3 bases and J by 1 base, leaving 12 bases between them. CDR3 residues: CASSHGGEVNYGYTF. The CDR3 DNA follows: TGCGCCAGCAGCCACGGGGGGGAGGTTAACTATGGCTACACCTTC.

This clone has just a few counts. This chain uses TRBV10-3 with TRBJ1-5; D unresolved. Germline V gene lookup returns CDR1 ENHRY and CDR2 SYGVKD. Trimming shortened V by 2 bases and J by 7 bases, and 9 bases separated the two germline ends. The CDR3 has 13 amino acids. The CDR3 DNA follows: TGTGCCATCAGTGAGCGGGATGGGCAGCCCCAGCATTTT. Its protein is CAISERDGQPQHF.

This rearrangement joins TRBV19 to TRBJ2-1; D call uncertain. V lost 4 bases to trimming and J lost 3 bases, with 16 bases between them. The CDR3 totals 16 residues. Looked up from germline, CDR1 is LNHDA and CDR2 is SQIVND (reference sequence). The CDR3 bases are TGTGCCAGTAGTAACCGCGTGGCTACTAACTACAATGAGCAGTTCTTC. Its protein is CASSNRVATNYNEQFF.

This rearrangement joins TRBV29-1 to TRBJ2-5; possibly TRBD1 for D (6 bases). V lost 7 bases to trimming and J lost 5 bases, with 14 bases between them. Germline V lookup: CDR1 SQVTM, CDR2 ANQGSEA. The CDR3 consists of 12 residues. The CDR3 DNA follows: TGCAGCGCCGCACAGGGTAGCGAGACCCAGTACTTC. Protein product: CSAAQGSETQYF.

The gene calls are TRBV11-3 and TRBJ2-3; TRBD2 aligns across 9 bases. V was pared by 6 bases and J by 2 bases, with 3 bases of the junction left unmatched. CDR1 is SGHNT and CDR2 is YENEEA in the germline V gene. The CDR3 length is 14 residues. This CDR3 is CASRIAGATDTQYF. In nucleotides, the CDR3 is TGTGCCAGCAGAATAGCGGGAGCCACAGATACGCAGTATTTT. Supplemented by reference TRBV11-3 and TRBJ2-3, the full variable domain reads EAGVVQSPRYKIIEKKQPVAFWCNPISGHNTLYWYLQNLGQGPELLIRYENEEAVDDSQLPKDRFSAERLKGVDSTLKIQPAELGDSAVYLCASRIAGATDTQYFGPGTRLTVL.

This clone was counted only a few times. The genes are TRBV19 and TRBJ1-2, with D maybe TRBD1 (6 bases). CDR1 is LNHDA, CDR2 SQIVND, per germline (reference sequence). Trimming took off 7 bases at V and 4 bases at J, with 22 bases between the two ends. The CDR3 is 16 amino acids. DNA of the CDR3: TGTGCCAGTACCCCAAACGACAGGAGTGGGGGCTATGGCTACACCTTC. Amino acids: CASTPNDRSGGYGYTF. Combining the CDR3 with reference TRBV19 and TRBJ1-2 gives the whole variable domain DGGITQSPKYLFRKEGQNVTLSCEQNLNHDAMYWYRQDPGQGLRLIYYSQIVNDFQKGDIAEGYSVSREKKESFPLTVTSAQKNPTAFYLCASTPNDRSGGYGYTFGSGTRLTVV.

The V and J genes are TRBV4-2 and TRBJ2-1; 10 positions match TRBD2. The V gene end was trimmed by 4 bases and the J gene end by 5 bases; junction bases not matched to a gene: 5. The CDR3 is made up of 15 amino acids. Germline assignment: CDR1 LGHNA and CDR2 YNFKEQ. The CDR3: CASSPSSGGDNEQFF. The CDR3 nucleotides read TGTGCCAGCAGCCCCTCTAGCGGGGGAGACAATGAGCAGTTCTTC.

This chain links TRBV28 with TRBJ1-1; D possibly corresponds to TRBD1 (5 bases). The CDR3 totals 13 residues. The germline V gene encodes CDR1 MDHEN and CDR2 SYDVKM. Trimming left V 2 bases short and J 5 bases short, with 9 bases between. CDR3 DNA: TGTGCCAGCAGTTTAGGAGGGGTTACTGAAGCTTTCTTT. This gives the protein CASSLGGVTEAFF.

This chain joins TRBV7-6 and TRBJ1-6, with D perhaps matching TRBD1 (6 bases). This CDR3 contains 16 residues. Germline-derived CDR1 and CDR2 are SGHVS and FNYEAQ. The V and J ends lost 4 bases and 7 bases respectively, with 17 bases between them. The CDR3 region has the DNA TGTGCCAGCAGCTATAAATCGGACAGCCCAAATTCACCCCTCCACTTT. It translates to CASSYKSDSPNSPLHF.

V is TRBV18 and J is TRBJ2-7; 8 nucleotides agree with TRBD1. The CDR3 runs 15 residues. Germline V CDR1 and CDR2: KGHSH, LQKENI. The V and J ends lost 3 bases and 4 bases, in that order; junction bases with no gene match: 8. The CDR3, as DNA: TGTGCCAGCTCACCCGGACAGGGAGGCCCTTACGAGCAGTACTTC. Encoded protein: CASSPGQGGPYEQYF.

The genes are TRBV27 and TRBJ1-2; 8 nucleotides align to TRBD1. Germline CDR1 reads MNHEY; CDR2 reads SMNVEV (reference sequence). This CDR3 comprises 16 residues. V was clipped by 5 bases and J by 4 bases; unmatched bases: 12. CDR3 sequence: CASSRQGAMVGYGYTF. The CDR3 region has the DNA TGTGCCAGCAGTCGGCAGGGGGCGATGGTTGGCTATGGCTACACCTTC.

This clone was picked up one time. The chain has TRBV28 and TRBJ1-2, with D possibly matching TRBD1 (5 bases). The CDR3 contains 11 residues. The V gene lost 2 bases and the J gene lost 11 bases, with 9 bases spanning the gap. CDR1 is MDHEN and CDR2 is SYDVKM in the germline V gene. CDR3 region: CASSLVGGYTF. CDR3 bases: TGTGCCAGCAGTTTAGTGGGGGGTTACACCTTC.

V is TRBV4-3 and J is TRBJ1-2; D may be TRBD1 (6 bases). V lost 1 base and J 8 bases, leaving 20 bases between the germline ends. This CDR3 has 16 amino acids. Germline CDR1 is LGHNA and CDR2 is YSLEER. The CDR3 bases are TGCGCCAGCAGCCAAGTCCGTTTTACCTCGGGGGGCGGCTACACCTTC. Encoded protein: CASSQVRFTSGGGYTF.

The chain combines TRBV19 with TRBJ1-3, with 9 bases fitting TRBD1. V lost 4 bases and J lost 4; bases outside the gene matches: 5. Germline CDR1 LNHDA, CDR2 SQIVND (reference sequence). The CDR3 runs to 15 residues. CDR3 DNA sequence: TGTGCCAGTAGTACTCCGGGACAGGGAGGAAACACCATATATTTT. It yields the protein CASSTPGQGGNTIYF.

V is TRBV5-6 and J is TRBJ1-2; D may be TRBD1 (5 bases). The CDR3 runs to 15 residues. Trimming removed 4 bases from V and 0 bases from J, with 13 bases in between. Germline V gives CDR1 SGHDT, CDR2 YYEEEE. The chain's CDR3 is CASSPDIPTNYGYTF. The CDR3 nucleotides read TGTGCCAGCAGCCCGGACATACCAACTAACTATGGCTACACCTTC.

This clone was picked up one time. The chain carries TRBV9 and TRBJ1-6, with D perhaps matching TRBD1 (6 bases). CDR1 is SGDLS and CDR2 is YYNGEE in the germline V gene. The germline V and J ends were trimmed by 3 bases and 10 bases, with 17 bases remaining between them. The CDR3 totals 15 residues. The DNA for the CDR3 is TGTGCCAGCAGCGGACAGGAGGAAATAGGGTCACCCCTCCACTTT. It codes for CASSGQEEIGSPLHF.